Each of the 32 T cell receptor beta chains below was sequenced from the same sample in a study of blood T cell repertoires in COVID-19. Method: immunoSEQ multiplex PCR; TCRdb's copy keeps in-frame clones and lacks some. Of 250,000 or so clones listed, more than 75% were seen once; the top ten hold under 2%. Sequenced material: PBMCs or T cells enriched from blood (not recorded which). The source is a woman between 50 and 59 years old who had recovered from COVID-19.

V gene TRBV4-1 combines with J gene TRBJ1-2; D is perhaps TRBD1 (5 bases). The CDR3 is 18 amino acids. Trimming left V 0 bases short and J 0 bases short, with 17 bases between. CDR1 is MGHRA and CDR2 is YSYEKL in the germline V gene. The DNA of the CDR3 is TGCGCCAGCAGCCAAGACTTTGGCAGGGAATGGTCTAACTATGGCTACACCTTC. Translated, it gives CASSQDFGREWSNYGYTF.

The chain employs TRBV7-2 and TRBJ1-6; a possible D gene is TRBD1 (6 bases). Germline values: CDR1 SGHTA, CDR2 FQGNSA. The CDR3 is 14 residues long. Deletions cut 5 bases from V and 8 bases from J, with 13 bases between. The CDR3 spells CASSLGTSYSPLHF. The CDR3 DNA sequence: TGTGCCAGCAGCCTGGGGACAAGCTATTCACCCCTCCACTTT.

The chain combines TRBV28 with TRBJ1-2, with D possibly being TRBD1 (6 bases). Trimming removed 2 bases at V and 8 bases at J, with 9 bases between. This CDR3 region has 12 residues. Germline V gene sequence: CDR1 MDHEN, CDR2 SYDVKM. The CDR3 spells CASSLRTVGYTF. CDR3 sequence (DNA): TGTGCCAGCAGTTTAAGGACAGTGGGCTACACCTTC.

The V gene is TRBV25-1, the J gene TRBJ2-7; TRBD1 agrees at 11 bases. The CDR3 runs 14 residues. CDR1 MGHDK and CDR2 SYGVNS come from the germline V gene. Trimming removed 7 bases from V and 3 bases from J; junction bases left unmatched: 5. In nucleotides, the CDR3 is TGTGCCAGCAACGGACAGGGGGCAGGCTACGAGCAGTACTTC. It is translated as CASNGQGAGYEQYF.

The genes are TRBV7-9 and TRBJ2-2; no reliable D call. This CDR3 spans 14 amino acids. CDR1 and CDR2 from the germline V gene are SEHNR and FQNEAQ (reference sequence). Trimming took off 5 bases at V and 1 base at J, with 8 bases between the two ends. The CDR3 is CASSPRQNTGELFF. In nucleotides, the CDR3 is TGTGCCAGCAGCCCCCGACAGAACACCGGGGAGCTGTTTTTT. The complete variable domain, with remaining parts taken from reference TRBV7-9 and TRBJ2-2, reads DTGVSQNPRHKITKRGQNVTFRCDPISEHNRLYWYRQTLGQGPEFLTYFQNEAQLEKSRLLSDRFSAERPKGSFSTLEIQRTEQGDSAMYLCASSPRQNTGELFFGEGSRLTVL.

The chain recombines TRBV7-6 with TRBJ2-7; 7 positions agree with TRBD2. The CDR3 is 15 amino acids. Germline V gene data show CDR1 as SGHVS and CDR2 as FNYEAQ. V lost 0 bases and J lost 3; bases outside the gene matches: 5. In DNA, the CDR3 is TGTGCCAGCAGCTTAGCCGCGACTAGCAGCTACGAGCAGTACTTC. It translates to CASSLAATSSYEQYF. Filled out from reference TRBV7-6 and TRBJ2-7, the complete variable domain reads GAGVSQSPRYKVTKRGQDVALRCDPISGHVSLYWYRQALGQGPEFLTYFNYEAQQDKSGLPNDRFSAERPEGSISTLTIQRTEQRDSAMYRCASSLAATSSYEQYFGPGTRLTVT.

The chain combines TRBV28 with TRBJ1-5; 7 bases align to TRBD1. There are 16 residues in the CDR3. J was trimmed by 5 bases and V by 7 bases; bases with no gene match: 14. From germline, CDR1 is MDHEN and CDR2 SYDVKM. CDR3 nucleotide sequence: TGTGCCAGCATTCCCCTTGCGACAGGGAAGGATCAGCCCCAGCATTTT. This gives the protein CASIPLATGKDQPQHF.

J is TRBJ1-1 and V is TRBV7-2; TRBD1 aligns across 8 bases. The CDR3 is 14 amino acids. Germline-derived CDR1 and CDR2 are SGHTA and FQGNSA. The V gene end was trimmed by 6 bases and the J gene end by 7 bases; junction bases not matched to a gene: 10. CDR3 in DNA: TGTGCCAGCAGAGTAAACAGGGGGTTGAGTGAAGCTTTCTTT. Translating gives CASRVNRGLSEAFF.

This clone was detected a few times. This chain links TRBV27 with TRBJ2-5; no reliable D call. V was cut by 4 bases and J by 1 base, with 19 bases left in between. Germline V gene data show CDR1 as MNHEY and CDR2 as SMNVEV (reference sequence). The CDR3 totals 17 residues. CDR3 sequence: CASSSHDLPAAQETQYF. CDR3 DNA sequence: TGTGCCAGCAGTTCCCACGACCTGCCGGCGGCCCAAGAGACCCAGTACTTC.

The V gene is TRBV6-1, the J gene TRBJ2-5; TRBD1 aligns across 8 bases. V shed 3 bases, J shed 5 bases, and the junction held 11 bases outside the gene matches. The CDR3 length is 16 residues. Germline lookup yields CDR1 MNHNS and CDR2 SASEGT. The CDR3, as DNA: TGTGCCAGCAGTGACCAGGGGGCGGACCGACCGGAGACCCAGTACTTC. Its translation: CASSDQGADRPETQYF.

J is TRBJ2-7 and V is TRBV19; 9 bases line up with TRBD1. Losses at the gene ends were 6 bases for V and 4 bases for J; bases not matched to a gene: 4. The CDR3 runs 13 residues. The germline V gene has CDR1 LNHDA and CDR2 SQIVND (reference sequence). The CDR3 reads CASRRQGEYEQYF. The DNA of the CDR3 is TGTGCCAGTAGAAGACAGGGGGAGTACGAGCAGTACTTC.

CDR3 protein: CASSPFADSQYF. CDR3 sequence (DNA): TGTGCCAGCAGCCCTTTCGCGGATAGCCAGTACTTC. The V call is TRBV11-2, the J call TRBJ2-5; D not resolved. V was shortened by 5 bases and J by 10 bases, with 14 bases between the two germline ends. This CDR3 spans 12 amino acids. From germline, CDR1 is SGHAT and CDR2 FQNNGV.

The chain links TRBV7-9 to TRBJ2-3; no clear D. V dropped 2 bases and J dropped 7 bases, with 13 bases sitting between them. The CDR3 is made up of 14 amino acids. CDR1 and CDR2 (germline): SEHNR, FQNEAQ (reference sequence). CDR3 sequence reads: CASSLSNGANTQYF. The DNA of the CDR3 is TGTGCCAGCAGCTTAAGCAACGGAGCGAATACGCAGTATTTT.

V is TRBV27 and J is TRBJ2-5, with D possibly matching TRBD1 (7 bases). The V end lost 6 bases, the J end lost 10 bases, and 12 bases lay between the germline ends. The CDR3 is 11 amino acids. Per the germline V gene, CDR1 is MNHEY and CDR2 is SMNVEV (reference sequence). Here the CDR3 reads CASRQGGNQYF. The CDR3 DNA reads TGTGCCAGCAGGCAGGGGGGTAACCAGTACTTC.

The chain combines TRBV6-5 with TRBJ1-6, with 8 bases identical to TRBD1. From germline, CDR1 is MNHEY and CDR2 SVGAGI. Trimming removed 4 bases from V and 7 bases from J; junction bases left unmatched: 0. The CDR3 has 13 amino acids. The CDR3 bases are TGTGCCAGCAGTTGGGACAGGAATTCACCCCTCCACTTT. It encodes CASSWDRNSPLHF.

This clone was recorded once. This rearrangement joins TRBV7-8 to TRBJ1-5; D might be TRBD1 (6 bases). Germline lookup yields CDR1 SGHVS and CDR2 FQNEAQ. Trimming shortened V by 5 bases and J by 4 bases, and 9 bases separated the two germline ends. The CDR3 contains 13 residues. The DNA of the CDR3 is TGTGCCAGCAGCCCAACAGGGAATCAGCCCCAGCATTTT. Its translation: CASSPTGNQPQHF. Using reference TRBV7-8 and TRBJ1-5 for the parts outside the CDR3, the full variable domain is GAGVSQSPRYKVAKRGQDVALRCDPISGHVSLFWYQQALGQGPEFLTYFQNEAQLDKSGLPSDRFFAERPEGSVSTLKIQRTQQEDSAVYLCASSPTGNQPQHFGDGTRLSIL.

This chain links TRBV2 with TRBJ2-7, with D tentatively TRBD1 (6 bases). The CDR3 runs 15 residues. Germline V gives CDR1 SNHLY, CDR2 FYNNEI. V was cut by 3 bases and J by 2 bases, with 14 bases left in between. CDR3 sequence (DNA): TGTGCCAGCAGTGACCCGGACAGTTTTGCCTACGAGCAGTACTTC. Its protein is CASSDPDSFAYEQYF.

The chain uses TRBV10-1 and TRBJ2-1; TRBD2 matches at 9 bases. V shed 2 bases, J shed 0 bases, and the junction held 14 bases outside the gene matches. CDR1 is WNHNN, CDR2 SYGVQD, per germline (reference sequence). The CDR3 consists of 20 residues. This CDR3 reads CASSEACGRASRSSYNEQFF. CDR3 DNA sequence: TGCGCCAGCAGTGAGGCGTGCGGGAGGGCCTCGCGGTCCTCCTACAATGAGCAGTTCTTC.

The rearrangement links TRBV7-9 to TRBJ1-1; D is ambiguous. Germline assignment: CDR1 SEHNR and CDR2 FQNEAQ (reference sequence). Deletions cut 5 bases from V and 6 bases from J, with 13 bases between. CDR3 size: 13 residues. The CDR3 sequence: CASSPRRRAEAFF. In DNA, the CDR3 is TGTGCCAGCAGCCCCAGACGGAGAGCTGAAGCTTTCTTT.

The CDR3 bases are TGTGCCAGCAGTAGGGACAGGGGAAATACTGAAGCTTTCTTT. This gives the protein CASSRDRGNTEAFF. This chain joins TRBV27 and TRBJ1-1; TRBD1 agrees at 10 bases. This CDR3 is 14 amino acids long. The trim removed 5 bases at V and 5 bases at J, leaving 5 bases unmatched. Germline V gene lookup returns CDR1 MNHEY and CDR2 SMNVEV (reference sequence).

The V gene is TRBV10-3, the J gene TRBJ1-1; tentatively, D is TRBD1 (6 bases). CDR1 ENHRY and CDR2 SYGVKD come from the germline V gene. V was clipped by 4 bases and J by 0 bases, with 12 bases between them. This CDR3 contains 15 residues. The CDR3 reads CAISGGRRVNTEAFF. The CDR3 nucleotides are TGTGCCATCAGTGGGGGGCGCCGGGTGAACACTGAAGCTTTCTTT.

The chain combines TRBV15 with TRBJ1-2; D ambiguous. Germline CDR1 reads LNHNV; CDR2 reads YYDKDF (reference sequence). The CDR3 consists of 15 residues. The V end lost 0 bases, the J end lost 2 bases, and 10 bases lay between the germline ends. The CDR3, as DNA: TGTGCCACCAGCAGAGATCTTTACAGCAACTATGGCTACACCTTC. Translated: CATSRDLYSNYGYTF.

The CDR3 bases are TGTGCCAGCACCACGGACAGGGGGAGCGGCTACACCTTC. Its protein product is CASTTDRGSGYTF. The V call is TRBV12-3 or TRBV12-4, the J call TRBJ1-2, with 10 positions matching TRBD1. This CDR3 has 13 amino acids. V shed 7 bases and J 8 bases; nucleotides not matched to a gene: 7.

The gene calls are TRBV27 and TRBJ2-2; TRBD1 might be the D (5 bases). The CDR3 spans 15 residues. The V gene lost 3 bases and the J gene lost 7 bases, with 15 bases spanning the gap. Per germline, CDR1 MNHEY and CDR2 SMNVEV (reference sequence). CDR3 loop: CASSLMSGKGGELFF. The CDR3 DNA is TGTGCCAGCAGTTTGATGTCAGGGAAAGGCGGGGAGCTGTTTTTT.

This clone was counted a single time. In DNA form, the CDR3 reads TGTGCCAGCAGTTACGACAGCCCAAATCAGCCCCAGCATTTT. It encodes CASSYDSPNQPQHF. The J gene is TRBJ1-5, the V gene TRBV6-2 or TRBV6-3; possibly TRBD1 for D (5 bases). V gave up 2 bases and J gave up 4 bases, with 9 bases separating them. CDR3 size: 14 residues. Germline V gives CDR1 MNHEY, CDR2 SVGEGT.

The rearrangement uses TRBV28 and TRBJ2-1, with a tentative D call TRBD2 (5 bases). V was shortened by 8 bases and J by 9 bases, with 29 bases between the two germline ends. CDR3 length: 17 amino acids. In germline, CDR1 is MDHEN, CDR2 SYDVKM. The CDR3 nucleotides read TGTGCCAGCGCTACCAGACTTGGAATTGGGAACAGCGGTGAGCAGTTCTTC. Its protein product is CASATRLGIGNSGEQFF.

The rearrangement joins TRBV5-1 to TRBJ2-5, with 15 positions matching TRBD2. V lost 4 bases to trimming and J lost 3 bases; unmatched junction nucleotides: 4. The CDR3 is 16 residues long. Germline V gene sequence: CDR1 SGHRS, CDR2 YFSETQ. CDR3 sequence reads: CASSRGLAGGEETQYF. Here the CDR3 DNA reads TGCGCCAGCAGCCGGGGACTAGCGGGAGGAGAAGAGACCCAGTACTTC.

CDR3 coding DNA: TGTGCCAGCAGCTTAAGAGGGCGGTACACCGGGGAGCTGTTTTTT. Residues: CASSLRGRYTGELFF. This rearrangement joins TRBV7-8 to TRBJ2-2, with D possibly TRBD2 on 5 matching bases. V gave up 2 bases and J gave up 3 bases, with 10 bases separating them. The CDR3 has 15 residues. Germline V gene lookup returns CDR1 SGHVS and CDR2 FQNEAQ.

V gene TRBV7-3 combines with J gene TRBJ2-3; 9 bases are shared with TRBD1. The CDR3 sequence is 15 residues long. Germline lookup yields CDR1 SGHTA and CDR2 FQGTGA. Germline trimming cut 2 bases from V and 5 bases from J; bases unmatched to any gene: 5. In DNA form, the CDR3 reads TGTGCCAGCAGCTTAGAGGGACAGGGACGAGATACGCAGTATTTT. Amino acid sequence: CASSLEGQGRDTQYF.

This clone appeared a single time. CDR3 bases: TGTGCCAGCAGCCCAGAGAGCGGAGGGTACAATGAGCAGTTCTTC. This translates into CASSPESGGYNEQFF. The rearrangement uses TRBV9 and TRBJ2-1, with D perhaps TRBD2 (6 bases). Germline V gene data show CDR1 as SGDLS and CDR2 as YYNGEE. Trimming cost V 4 bases and J 4 bases, with 15 bases left between them. The CDR3 covers 15 residues.

The chain has TRBV20-1 and TRBJ1-6; 7 bases map to TRBD1. The CDR3 runs 14 residues. V trimming: 6 bases; J trimming: 5 bases; junction bases outside the gene matches: 7. Germline lookup yields CDR1 DFQATT and CDR2 SNEGSKA (reference sequence). CDR3 protein: CSASNDRDNSPLHF. DNA of the CDR3: TGCAGTGCCAGTAACGACAGGGATAATTCACCCCTCCACTTT.

CDR3 sequence (DNA): TGTGCCAGCAGCTTAGTAGCGGGAGGGCCGTCCTACAATGAGCAGTTCTTC. Its translation is CASSLVAGGPSYNEQFF. The genes are TRBV7-9 and TRBJ2-1; 11 bases agree with TRBD2. Germline CDR1 is SEHNR and CDR2 is FQNEAQ (reference sequence). V lost 1 base, J lost 1 base, and 3 bases stayed unmatched. The CDR3 sequence is 17 residues long.